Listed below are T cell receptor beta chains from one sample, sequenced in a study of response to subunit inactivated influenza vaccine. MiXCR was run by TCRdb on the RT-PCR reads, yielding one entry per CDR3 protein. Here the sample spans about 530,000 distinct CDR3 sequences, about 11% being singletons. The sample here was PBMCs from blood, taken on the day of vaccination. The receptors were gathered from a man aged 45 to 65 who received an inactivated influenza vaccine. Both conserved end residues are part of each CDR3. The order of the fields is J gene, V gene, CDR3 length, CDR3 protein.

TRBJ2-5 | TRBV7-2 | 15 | CASSFQASVTETQYF
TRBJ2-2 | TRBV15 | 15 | CATSRETGSTGELFF
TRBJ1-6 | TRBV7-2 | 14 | CASSLEWFNSPLHF
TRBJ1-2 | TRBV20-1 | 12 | CSASQGDYGYTF
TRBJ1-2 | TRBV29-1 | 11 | CSVLPEGQGTF
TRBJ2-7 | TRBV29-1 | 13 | CSVEGLYNEEQYF
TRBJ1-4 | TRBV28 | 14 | CASSLATGRGRLFF
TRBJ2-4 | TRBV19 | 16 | CASSIRGQLAKNIQYF
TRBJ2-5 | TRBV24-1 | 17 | CATSDPSGGEYQETQYF
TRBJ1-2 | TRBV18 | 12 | CASSTTGSGYTF
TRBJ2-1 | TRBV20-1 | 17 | CSASPGVIGVSYNEQFF
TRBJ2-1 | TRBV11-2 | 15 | CASSLTPGGNNEQFF
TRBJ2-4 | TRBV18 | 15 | CASSPSVAGDNIQYF
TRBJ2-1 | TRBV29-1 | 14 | CSVDTSGVYNEQFF
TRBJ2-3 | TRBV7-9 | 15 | CASSPRQVATDTQYF
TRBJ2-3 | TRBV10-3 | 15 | CAISERSAGENTQYF